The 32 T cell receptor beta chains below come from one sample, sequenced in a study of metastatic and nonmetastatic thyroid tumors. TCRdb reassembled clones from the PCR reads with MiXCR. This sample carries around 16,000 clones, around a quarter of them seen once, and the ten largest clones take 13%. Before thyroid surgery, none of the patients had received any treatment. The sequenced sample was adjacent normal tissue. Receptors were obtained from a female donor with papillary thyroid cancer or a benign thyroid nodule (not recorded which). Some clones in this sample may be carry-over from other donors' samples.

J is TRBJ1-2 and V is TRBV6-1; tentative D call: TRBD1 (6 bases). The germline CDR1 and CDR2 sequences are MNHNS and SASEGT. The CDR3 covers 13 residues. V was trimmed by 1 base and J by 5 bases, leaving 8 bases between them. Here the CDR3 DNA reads TGTGCCAGCAGTGAAGAGACAGGATATGGCTACACCTTC. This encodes CASSEETGYGYTF.

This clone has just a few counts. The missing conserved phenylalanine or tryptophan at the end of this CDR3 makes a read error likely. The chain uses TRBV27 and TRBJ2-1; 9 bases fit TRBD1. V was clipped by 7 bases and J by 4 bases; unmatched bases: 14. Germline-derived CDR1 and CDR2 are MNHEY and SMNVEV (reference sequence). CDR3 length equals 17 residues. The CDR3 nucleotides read TGTGCCAGCACCCGTGCACCCCCCGGGACAGGGTACAATGAGCAGTTCTCC. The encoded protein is CASTRAPPGTGYNEQFS.

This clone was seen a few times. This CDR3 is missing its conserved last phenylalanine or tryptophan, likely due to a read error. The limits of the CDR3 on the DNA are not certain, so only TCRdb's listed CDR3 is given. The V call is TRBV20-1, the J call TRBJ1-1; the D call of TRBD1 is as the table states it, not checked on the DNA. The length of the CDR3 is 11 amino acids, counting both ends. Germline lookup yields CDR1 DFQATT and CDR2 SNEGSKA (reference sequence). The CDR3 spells CSASPWQGPLA.

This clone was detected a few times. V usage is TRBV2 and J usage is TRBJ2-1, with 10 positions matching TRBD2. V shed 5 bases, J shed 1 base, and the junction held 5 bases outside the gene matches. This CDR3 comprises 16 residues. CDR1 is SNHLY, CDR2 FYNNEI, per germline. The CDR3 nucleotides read TGTGCCAGCAGTAACTTAGCGGGAGGTTCCTACAATGAGCAGTTCTTC. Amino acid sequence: CASSNLAGGSYNEQFF.

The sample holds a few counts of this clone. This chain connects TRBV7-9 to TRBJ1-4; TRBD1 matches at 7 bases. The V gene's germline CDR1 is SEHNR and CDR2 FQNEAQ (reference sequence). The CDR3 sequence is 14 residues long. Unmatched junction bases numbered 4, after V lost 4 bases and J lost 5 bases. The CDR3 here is CASSSGGWNEKLFF. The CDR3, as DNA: TGTGCCAGCAGCTCAGGGGGATGGAATGAAAAACTGTTTTTT. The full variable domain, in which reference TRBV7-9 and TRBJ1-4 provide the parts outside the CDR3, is DTGVSQNPRHKITKRGQNVTFRCDPISEHNRLYWYRQTLGQGPEFLTYFQNEAQLEKSRLLSDRFSAERPKGSFSTLEIQRTEQGDSAMYLCASSSGGWNEKLFFGSGTQLSVL.

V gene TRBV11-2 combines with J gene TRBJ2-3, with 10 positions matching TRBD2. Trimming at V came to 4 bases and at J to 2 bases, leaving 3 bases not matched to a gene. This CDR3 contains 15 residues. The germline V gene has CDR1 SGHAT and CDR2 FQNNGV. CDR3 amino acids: CASSSGLADTDTQYF. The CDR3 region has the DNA TGTGCCAGCAGCTCCGGACTAGCGGACACAGATACGCAGTATTTT.

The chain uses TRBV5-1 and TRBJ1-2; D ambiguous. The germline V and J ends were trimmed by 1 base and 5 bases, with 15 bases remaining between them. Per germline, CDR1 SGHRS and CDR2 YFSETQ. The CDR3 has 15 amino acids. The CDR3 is CASSLTPLGNYGYTF. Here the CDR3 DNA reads TGCGCCAGCAGCTTGACACCACTGGGAAATTATGGCTACACCTTC. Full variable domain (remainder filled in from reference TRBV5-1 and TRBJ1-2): KAGVTQTPRYLIKTRGQQVTLSCSPISGHRSVSWYQQTPGQGLQFLFEYFSETQRNKGNFPGRFSGRQFSNSRSEMNVSTLELGDSALYLCASSLTPLGNYGYTFGSGTRLTVV.

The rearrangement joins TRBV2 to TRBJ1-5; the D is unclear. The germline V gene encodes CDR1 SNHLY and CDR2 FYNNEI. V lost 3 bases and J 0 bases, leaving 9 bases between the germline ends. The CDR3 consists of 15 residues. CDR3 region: CASSEPRTSNQPQHF. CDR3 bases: TGTGCCAGCAGTGAGCCCAGGACTAGCAATCAGCCCCAGCATTTT.

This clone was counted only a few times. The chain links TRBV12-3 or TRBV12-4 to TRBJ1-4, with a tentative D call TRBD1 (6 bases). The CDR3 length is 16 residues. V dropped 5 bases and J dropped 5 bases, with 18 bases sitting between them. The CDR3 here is CASSLSTTGGNEKLFF. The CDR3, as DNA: TGTGCCAGCAGTCTTAGCACGACAGGAGGAAATGAAAAACTGTTTTTT.

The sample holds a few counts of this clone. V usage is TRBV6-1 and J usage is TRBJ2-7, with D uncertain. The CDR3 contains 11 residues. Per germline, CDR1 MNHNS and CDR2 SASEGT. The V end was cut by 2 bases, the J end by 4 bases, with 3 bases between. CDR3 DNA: TGTGCCAGCAGTGAAAGATACGAGCAGTACTTC. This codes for CASSERYEQYF.

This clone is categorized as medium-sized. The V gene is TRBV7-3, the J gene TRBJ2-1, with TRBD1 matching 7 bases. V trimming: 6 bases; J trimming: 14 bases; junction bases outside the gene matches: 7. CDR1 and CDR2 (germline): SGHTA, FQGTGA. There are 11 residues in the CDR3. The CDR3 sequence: CASRGTGAEFF. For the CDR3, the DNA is TGTGCCAGCAGAGGTACAGGGGCGGAGTTCTTC.

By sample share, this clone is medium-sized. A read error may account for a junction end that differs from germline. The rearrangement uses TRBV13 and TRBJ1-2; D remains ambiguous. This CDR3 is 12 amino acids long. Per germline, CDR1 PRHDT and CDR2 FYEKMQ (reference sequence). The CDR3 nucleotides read TGTGCCAGCAGACGATCCCCCTATGACTACACCTTC. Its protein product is CASRRSPYDYTF.

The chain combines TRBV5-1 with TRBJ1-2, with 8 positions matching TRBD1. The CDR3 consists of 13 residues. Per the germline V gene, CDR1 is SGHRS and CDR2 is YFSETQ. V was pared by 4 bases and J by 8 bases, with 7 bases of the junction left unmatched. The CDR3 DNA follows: TGCGCCAGCAGCCCAGGGGGCGCGGCGGGCTACACCTTC. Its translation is CASSPGGAAGYTF.

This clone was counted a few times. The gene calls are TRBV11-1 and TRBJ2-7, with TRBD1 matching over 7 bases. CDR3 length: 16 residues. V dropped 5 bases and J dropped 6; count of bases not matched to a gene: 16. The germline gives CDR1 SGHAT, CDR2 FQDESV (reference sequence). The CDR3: CASSPDRVGLGSEQYF. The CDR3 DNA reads TGTGCCAGCAGCCCAGACAGGGTAGGGTTAGGGAGCGAGCAGTACTTC.

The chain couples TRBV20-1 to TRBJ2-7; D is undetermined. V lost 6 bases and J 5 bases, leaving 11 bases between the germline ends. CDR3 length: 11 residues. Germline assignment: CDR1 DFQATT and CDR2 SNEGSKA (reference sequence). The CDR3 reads CSADGHDEQYF. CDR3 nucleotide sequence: TGCAGTGCGGACGGTCACGACGAGCAGTACTTC.

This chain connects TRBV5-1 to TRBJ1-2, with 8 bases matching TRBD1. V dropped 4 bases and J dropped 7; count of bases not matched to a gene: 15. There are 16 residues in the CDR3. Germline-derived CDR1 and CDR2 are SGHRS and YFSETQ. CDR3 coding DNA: TGCGCCAGCAGCCAAGTTCAGGGAGGGACAGGCGGTGGCTACACCTTC. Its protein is CASSQVQGGTGGGYTF.

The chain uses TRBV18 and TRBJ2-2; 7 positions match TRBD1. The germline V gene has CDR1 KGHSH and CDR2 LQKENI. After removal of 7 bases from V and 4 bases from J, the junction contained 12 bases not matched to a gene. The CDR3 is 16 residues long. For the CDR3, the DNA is TGTGCCAGCTTACCCACCGGGACAGCGAGCACCGGGGAGCTGTTTTTT. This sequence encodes CASLPTGTASTGELFF.

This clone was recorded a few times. The CDR3 loop is CASRPPGGTGANVLTF. The CDR3 DNA reads as TGTGCCAGCAGGCCGCCTGGGGGAACTGGGGCCAACGTCCTGACTTTC. This chain uses TRBV6-1 with TRBJ2-6, with D possibly being TRBD1 or TRBD2 (5 bases each). The CDR3 is made up of 16 amino acids. V lost 6 bases and J 2 bases, leaving 14 bases between the germline ends. Germline CDR1 MNHNS, CDR2 SASEGT.

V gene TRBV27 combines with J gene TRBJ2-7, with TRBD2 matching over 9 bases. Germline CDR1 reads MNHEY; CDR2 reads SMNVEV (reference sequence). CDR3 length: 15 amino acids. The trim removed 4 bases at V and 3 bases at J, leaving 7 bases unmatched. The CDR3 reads CASSSLAGIGYEQYF. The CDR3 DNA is TGTGCCAGCAGTTCCCTAGCGGGAATTGGCTACGAGCAGTACTTC.

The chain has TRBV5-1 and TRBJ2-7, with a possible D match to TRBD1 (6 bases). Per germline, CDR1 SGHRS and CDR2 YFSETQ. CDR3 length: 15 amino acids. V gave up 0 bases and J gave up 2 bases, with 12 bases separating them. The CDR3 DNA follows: TGCGCCAGCAGCTTGGTACAGGGTCACCCCTACGAGCAGTACTTC. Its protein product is CASSLVQGHPYEQYF.

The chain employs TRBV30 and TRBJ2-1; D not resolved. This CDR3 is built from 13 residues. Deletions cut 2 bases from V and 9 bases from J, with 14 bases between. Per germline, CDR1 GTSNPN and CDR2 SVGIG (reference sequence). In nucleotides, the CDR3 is TGTGCCTGGAGTAAAATCGAAACGCTTGAGCAGTTCTTC. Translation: CAWSKIETLEQFF.

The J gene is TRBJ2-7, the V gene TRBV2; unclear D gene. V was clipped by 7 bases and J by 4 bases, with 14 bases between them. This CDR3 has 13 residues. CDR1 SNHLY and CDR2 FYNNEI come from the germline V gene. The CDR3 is CASKPVVGYEQYF. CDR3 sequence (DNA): TGTGCCAGCAAGCCAGTCGTTGGTTACGAGCAGTACTTC.

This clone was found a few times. CDR3 loop: CASSLGRYTEAFF. In DNA, the CDR3 is TGTGCCAGCAGTTTGGGCAGATACACTGAAGCTTTCTTT. V usage is TRBV12-3 or TRBV12-4 and J usage is TRBJ1-1; D not certain. The CDR3 extends over 13 amino acids. V was clipped by 3 bases and J by 3 bases, with 8 bases between them.

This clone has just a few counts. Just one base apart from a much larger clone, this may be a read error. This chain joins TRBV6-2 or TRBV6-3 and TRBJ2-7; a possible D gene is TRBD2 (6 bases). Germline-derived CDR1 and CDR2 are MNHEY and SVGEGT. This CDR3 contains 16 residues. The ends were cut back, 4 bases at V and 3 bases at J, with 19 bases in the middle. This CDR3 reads CASSCSMRDGDYEQYF. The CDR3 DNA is TGTGCCAGCAGTTGCTCGATGCGGGACGGGGACTACGAGCAGTACTTC.

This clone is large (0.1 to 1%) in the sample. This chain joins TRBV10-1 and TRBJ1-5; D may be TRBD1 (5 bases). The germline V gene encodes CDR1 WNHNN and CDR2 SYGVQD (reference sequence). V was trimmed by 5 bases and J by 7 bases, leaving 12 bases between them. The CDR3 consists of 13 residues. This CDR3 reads CASSSAGSQPQHF. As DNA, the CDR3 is TGCGCCAGCAGTTCCGCAGGGAGCCAGCCCCAGCATTTT.

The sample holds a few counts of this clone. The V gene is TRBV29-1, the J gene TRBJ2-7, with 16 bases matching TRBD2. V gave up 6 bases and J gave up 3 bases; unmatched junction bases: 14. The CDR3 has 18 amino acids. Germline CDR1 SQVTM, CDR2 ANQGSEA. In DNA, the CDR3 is TGCAGCGTGGTACTAGCTTGGGGACTAGCGGGAGGGGGCTACGAGCAGTACTTC. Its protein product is CSVVLAWGLAGGGYEQYF.

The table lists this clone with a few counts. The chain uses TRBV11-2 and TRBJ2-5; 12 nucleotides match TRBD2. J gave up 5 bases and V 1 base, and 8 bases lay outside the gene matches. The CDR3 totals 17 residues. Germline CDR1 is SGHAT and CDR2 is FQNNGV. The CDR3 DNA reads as TGTGCCAGCAGCTTAGGCCTAGCGGGAGGGCCGGGTGAGACCCAGTACTTC. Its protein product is CASSLGLAGGPGETQYF.

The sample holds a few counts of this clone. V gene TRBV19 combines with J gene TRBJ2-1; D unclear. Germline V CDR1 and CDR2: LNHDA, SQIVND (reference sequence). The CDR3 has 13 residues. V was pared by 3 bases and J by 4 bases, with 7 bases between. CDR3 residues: CASSIEGYNEQFF. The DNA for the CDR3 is TGTGCCAGTAGTATTGAAGGTTACAATGAGCAGTTCTTC.

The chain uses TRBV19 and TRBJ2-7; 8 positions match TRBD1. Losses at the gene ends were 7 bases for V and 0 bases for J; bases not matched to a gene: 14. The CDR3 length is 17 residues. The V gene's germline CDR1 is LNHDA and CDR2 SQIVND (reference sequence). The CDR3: CASTHPATGGSSYEQYV. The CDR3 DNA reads TGTGCCAGTACCCACCCTGCCACAGGGGGTAGCTCCTACGAGCAGTACGTC.

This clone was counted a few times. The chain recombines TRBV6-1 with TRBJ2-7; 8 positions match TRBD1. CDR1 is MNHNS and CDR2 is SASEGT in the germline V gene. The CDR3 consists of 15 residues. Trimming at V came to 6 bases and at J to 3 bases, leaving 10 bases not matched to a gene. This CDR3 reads CASSFLDRVNYEQYF. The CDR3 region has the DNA TGTGCCAGCAGCTTCTTGGACAGGGTTAACTACGAGCAGTACTTC.

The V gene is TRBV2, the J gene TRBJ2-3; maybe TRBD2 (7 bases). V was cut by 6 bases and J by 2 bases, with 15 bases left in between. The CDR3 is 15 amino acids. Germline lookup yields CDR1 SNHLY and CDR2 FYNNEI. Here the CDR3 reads CASRFRGAPTDTQYF. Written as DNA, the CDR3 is TGTGCCAGCAGGTTCCGGGGGGCGCCCACAGATACGCAGTATTTT.

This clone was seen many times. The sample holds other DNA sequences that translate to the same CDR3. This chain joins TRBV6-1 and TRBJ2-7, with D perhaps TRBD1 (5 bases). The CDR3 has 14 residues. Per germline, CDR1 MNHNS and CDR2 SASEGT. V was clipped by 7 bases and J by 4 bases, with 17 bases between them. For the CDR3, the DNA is TGTGCCAGCACCCGGACATCGACCCCTTACGAGCAGTACTTC. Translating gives CASTRTSTPYEQYF.